Listed below are T cell receptor beta chains from one sample, sequenced in a study of blood T cell repertoires in COVID-19. Assay used: immunoSEQ multiplex PCR; TCRdb lists only in-frame clones, some missing. There are about 170,000 clones in the sample; roughly 79% occur only once, and approximately 21% lies in the top ten. Source material: peripheral blood. These receptor sequences come from a woman older than 75 with acute or convalescent COVID-19. Each CDR3 is given with its conserved first and last residue. A D gene is named only where the DNA matches it firmly. Some rows mark clone size as missing; the rest say once, few, many or name a class of expanded clone.

v_call	j_call	clone_size	d_call	cdr3_aa	cdr3_nt
TRBV11-2	TRBJ1-2	.	.	CASSLDNQYYGYTF	TGTGCCAGCAGCTTAGATAACCAGTACTATGGCTACACCTTC
TRBV27	TRBJ1-6	.	.	CASSSRASTGEPLHF	TGTGCCAGCAGTTCGCGCGCATCGACAGGTGAACCCCTCCACTTT
TRBV5-5	TRBJ2-7	.	.	CASSLGGFGGLNEQYF	TGTGCCAGCAGCTTGGGTGGGTTCGGCGGTCTGAACGAGCAGTACTTC
TRBV9	TRBJ1-2	few	TRBD1	CASSQRGGQGAYGYTF	TGTGCCAGCAGCCAGAGGGGAGGACAGGGGGCCTATGGCTACACCTTC
TRBV5-4	TRBJ2-5	.	.	CASSLSGLEGTQYF	TGTGCCAGCAGCTTAAGCGGGCTCGAAGGGACCCAGTACTTC
TRBV2	TRBJ2-2	.	.	CASSESLASNTGELFF	TGTGCCAGCAGTGAGTCTTTGGCTAGCAACACCGGGGAGCTGTTTTTT
TRBV6-5	TRBJ2-1	.	TRBD2	CATQFGGSTYNEQFF	TGTGCCACCCAATTCGGCGGGAGTACCTACAATGAGCAGTTCTTC
TRBV29-1	TRBJ2-1	.	.	CSVGAAYNEQFF	TGCAGCGTTGGAGCGGCATACAATGAGCAGTTCTTC
TRBV2	TRBJ1-2	.	TRBD1	CASGRTGGGGAGYTF	TGTGCCAGCGGTCGGACAGGGGGTGGAGGAGCGGGCTACACCTTC
TRBV4-3	TRBJ2-2	once	.	CASSQVVGATGELFF	TGCGCCAGCAGCCAAGTTGTAGGGGCAACCGGGGAGCTGTTTTTT
TRBV6-2/TRBV6-3	TRBJ2-1	.	.	CASSYSETGVRNEQFF	TGTGCCAGCAGTTACTCGGAAACGGGAGTTAGAAATGAGCAGTTCTTC